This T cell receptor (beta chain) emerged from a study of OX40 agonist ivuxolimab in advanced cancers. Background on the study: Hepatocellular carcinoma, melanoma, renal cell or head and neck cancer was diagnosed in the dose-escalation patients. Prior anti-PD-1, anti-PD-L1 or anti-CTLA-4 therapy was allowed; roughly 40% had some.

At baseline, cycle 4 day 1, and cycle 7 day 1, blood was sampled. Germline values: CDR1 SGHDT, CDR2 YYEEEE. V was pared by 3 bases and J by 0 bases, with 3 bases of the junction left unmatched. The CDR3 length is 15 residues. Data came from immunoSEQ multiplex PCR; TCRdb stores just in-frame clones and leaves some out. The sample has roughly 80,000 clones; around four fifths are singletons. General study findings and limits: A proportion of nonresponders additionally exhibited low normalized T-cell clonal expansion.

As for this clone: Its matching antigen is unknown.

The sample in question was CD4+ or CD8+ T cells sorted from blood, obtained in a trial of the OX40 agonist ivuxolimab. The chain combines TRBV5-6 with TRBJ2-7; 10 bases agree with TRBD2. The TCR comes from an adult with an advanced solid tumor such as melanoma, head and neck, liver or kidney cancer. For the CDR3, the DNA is TGTGCCAGCAGCTATGGACTAGCGGACTCCTACGAGCAGTACTTC. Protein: CASSYGLADSYEQYF.